The clone carrying this T cell receptor beta chain was counted between two and nine times. The data are from a study of T cells in Graves' hyperthyroidism and ophthalmopathy. Germline V CDR1 and CDR2: MNHEY, SVGAGI. V lost 2 bases, J lost 7 bases, and 12 bases lay in between. The CDR3 runs 14 residues. Hyperthyroidism, newly diagnosed and lasting under 2 months, affected patients aged 18 to 65. Researchers barred patients who had uncontrolled infection, other autoimmune disease, pregnancy or lactation. An approximately 9.8 ml volume of fresh peripheral blood provided the PBMCs. Researchers amplified the TCR beta CDR3 regions from RNA transcripts. Using the HTBI primer set, a first-round RT-PCR was run on the TCR CDR3. TCRdb re-called the multiplex PCR reads through MiXCR, storing one row per CDR3 protein. The sample includes approximately 400,000 distinct CDR3 sequences, approximately 13% of them seen just once.

Material for sequencing was blood. This receptor was identified in a man between 25 and 39 years old with Graves' hyperthyroidism that later progressed to Graves' ophthalmopathy. V is TRBV6-5 and J is TRBJ1-5, with a possible D match to TRBD1 (5 bases). The CDR3 nucleotides read TGTGCCAGCAGTTACCCCCCGGAGGGGCAGCCCCAGCATTTT. Translating it yields CASSYPPEGQPQHF.